The 15 T cell receptor beta chains below were found in one sample sequenced in a study of T cells after yellow fever vaccination. One entry per CDR3 protein results from TCRdb running MiXCR on the 5' RACE reads. Of tens of thousands of distinct CDR3 sequences detected, around 7.1% appear once; the ten largest clones hold over 25%. The input for sequencing was CD8+ T cells sorted from PBMCs, taken 10 days after the first yellow fever vaccination. The source is a man younger than 30 who received the YFV17D yellow fever vaccine.

The table lists this clonotype with many counts. The CDR3 spells CASSSTGGYGTDTQYF. As DNA, the CDR3 is TGTGCCAGCAGCTCCACAGGGGGCTACGGCACAGATACGCAGTATTTT. The chain links TRBV7-6 to TRBJ2-3; 9 nucleotides match TRBD1. V shed 4 bases and J 1 base; nucleotides not matched to a gene: 6. Germline V gives CDR1 SGHVS, CDR2 FNYEAQ. The CDR3 consists of 16 residues.

This clonotype was picked up many times. Here the CDR3 reads CASSQVRGEETQYF. The CDR3 DNA reads as TGCGCCAGCAGCCAAGTCCGAGGGGAAGAGACCCAGTACTTC. The genes are TRBV4-1 and TRBJ2-5; either TRBD1 or TRBD2 may supply D (5 bases each). With 1 base removed from V and 3 bases from J, the gap between germline ends came to 9 bases. Looked up from germline, CDR1 is MGHRA and CDR2 is YSYEKL. The CDR3 has 14 amino acids.

The chain carries TRBV12-3 or TRBV12-4 and TRBJ2-5, with D unclear. The V end was cut by 4 bases, the J end by 2 bases, with 11 bases between. This CDR3 spans 14 amino acids. The DNA for the CDR3 is TGTGCCAGCAGTTCCCTCCGGCCGCAAGAGACCCAGTACTTC. This gives the protein CASSSLRPQETQYF.

This clonotype came up many times. The V gene is TRBV20-1, the J gene TRBJ1-3, with 7 bases matching TRBD1. Germline CDR1 is DFQATT and CDR2 is SNEGSKA (reference sequence). The CDR3 is made up of 19 amino acids. J lost 3 bases, V lost 3 bases, and 20 bases had no gene match. The CDR3: CSARAWGGGGRIDGNTIYF. In DNA, the CDR3 is TGCAGTGCTAGGGCTTGGGGAGGGGGCGGTAGAATAGATGGAAACACCATATATTTT.

Concerning this clonotype: The junction departs from germline at one end; a sequencing error may be responsible. V and J are TRBV3-1 and TRBJ1-2; D gene unclear. Germline-derived CDR1 and CDR2 are LGHDT and YNNKEL (reference sequence). CDR3 length: 15 residues. The CDR3, as DNA: TGTGCCAGCTGCCAAGGACCGTTCGGAGCCTATGGCTACACCTTC. Encoded protein: CASCQGPFGAYGYTF.

This clonotype was observed many times. The chain carries TRBV9 and TRBJ2-3; 8 bases map to TRBD1. Germline loops: CDR1 SGDLS, CDR2 YYNGEE. V trimming: 0 bases; J trimming: 6 bases; junction bases outside the gene matches: 6. CDR3 length: 15 amino acids. CDR3 region: CASSVEDRAWDTQYF. CDR3 nucleotide sequence: TGTGCCAGCAGCGTAGAGGACAGGGCTTGGGATACGCAGTATTTT.

This clonotype was counted at least ten times. The V gene is TRBV15, the J gene TRBJ2-7; D gene uncertain. This CDR3 comprises 13 residues. The germline V and J ends were trimmed by 1 base and 2 bases, with 6 bases remaining between them. CDR1 LNHNV and CDR2 YYDKDF come from the germline V gene (reference sequence). CDR3 region: CATSRGSTYEQYV. For the CDR3, the DNA is TGTGCCACCAGCAGAGGAAGCACCTACGAGCAGTACGTC.

The chain uses TRBV7-9 and TRBJ1-2; TRBD1 aligns across 8 bases. CDR3 length equals 15 residues. The ends lost 0 bases at V and 7 bases at J; junction bases unmatched: 7. Germline values: CDR1 SEHNR, CDR2 FQNEAQ (reference sequence). CDR3: CASSLADREAFGYTF. CDR3 DNA: TGTGCCAGCAGCTTAGCGGACAGGGAGGCATTTGGCTACACCTTC.

This clonotype has just a few counts. The V gene is TRBV4-3, the J gene TRBJ2-1, with 8 bases that match TRBD2. CDR3 length: 16 residues. The trim removed 0 bases at V and 7 bases at J, leaving 8 bases unmatched. Germline lookup yields CDR1 LGHNA and CDR2 YSLEER. The DNA of the CDR3 is TGCGCCAGCAGCCAAGATATGGCGGGGGGCGGAAATGAGCAGTTCTTC. Translating it yields CASSQDMAGGGNEQFF.

In the case of this clonotype: A much larger clone differs by one base, so this may be a read error. This chain connects TRBV29-1 to TRBJ2-1; maybe TRBD1 (5 bases). This CDR3 contains 12 residues. V lost 7 bases to trimming and J lost 15 bases, with 22 bases between them. From germline, CDR1 is SQVTM and CDR2 ANQGSEA. The CDR3 coding sequence is TGCAGCGCGAAGAAGGCCCTCGTGGGGCGGTTCTTC. Its translation is CSAKKALVGRFF.

The sample holds many counts of this clonotype. This chain links TRBV5-6 with TRBJ2-3; 8 nucleotides agree with TRBD1. Unmatched junction bases numbered 6, after V lost 3 bases and J lost 6 bases. Germline V gene lookup returns CDR1 SGHDT and CDR2 YYEEEE. The CDR3 sequence is 14 residues long. CDR3 in amino acids: CASSWTGLGDTQYF. CDR3 DNA: TGTGCCAGCAGCTGGACAGGGCTGGGCGATACGCAGTATTTT.

At least ten counts were recorded for this clonotype. V gene TRBV20-1 combines with J gene TRBJ2-3; TRBD2 might be the D (5 bases). The CDR3 runs to 16 residues. Trimming took 3 bases from V and 6 from J, leaving 22 bases between them. Per the germline V gene, CDR1 is DFQATT and CDR2 is SNEGSKA (reference sequence). In DNA, the CDR3 is TGCAGTGCTAGGGGCTTTCTAGCAAATAGCTCCGATACGCAGTATTTT. Amino acid sequence: CSARGFLANSSDTQYF.

This clonotype was detected many times. This chain joins TRBV4-1 and TRBJ2-7; 7 nucleotides match TRBD1. Looked up from germline, CDR1 is MGHRA and CDR2 is YSYEKL. V lost 0 bases to trimming and J lost 3 bases; unmatched junction nucleotides: 8. The CDR3 totals 16 residues. Written as DNA, the CDR3 is TGCGCCAGCAGCCAAGATTGGGCAGGGGGATTCTACGAGCAGTACGTC. It encodes CASSQDWAGGFYEQYV.

This clonotype was found many times. The chain employs TRBV4-2 and TRBJ2-1, with 9 bases aligning to TRBD1. The CDR3 covers 18 residues. CDR1 and CDR2 (germline): LGHNA, YNFKEQ. V gave up 4 bases and J gave up 10 bases; unmatched junction bases: 20. The CDR3 DNA sequence: TGTGCCAGCAGCCCCGAGGGTAACAGGGGGCCCCTGACTGTAGAGCAGTTCTTC. This encodes CASSPEGNRGPLTVEQFF.

This clonotype came up a few times. The chain combines TRBV10-3 with TRBJ1-2, with 8 bases identical to TRBD1. Looked up from germline, CDR1 is ENHRY and CDR2 is SYGVKD. V dropped 5 bases and J dropped 3; count of bases not matched to a gene: 5. The CDR3 is 14 residues long. Here the CDR3 reads CAISRTTGDYGYTF. CDR3 in DNA: TGTGCCATCAGTCGGACGACAGGGGACTATGGCTACACCTTC.